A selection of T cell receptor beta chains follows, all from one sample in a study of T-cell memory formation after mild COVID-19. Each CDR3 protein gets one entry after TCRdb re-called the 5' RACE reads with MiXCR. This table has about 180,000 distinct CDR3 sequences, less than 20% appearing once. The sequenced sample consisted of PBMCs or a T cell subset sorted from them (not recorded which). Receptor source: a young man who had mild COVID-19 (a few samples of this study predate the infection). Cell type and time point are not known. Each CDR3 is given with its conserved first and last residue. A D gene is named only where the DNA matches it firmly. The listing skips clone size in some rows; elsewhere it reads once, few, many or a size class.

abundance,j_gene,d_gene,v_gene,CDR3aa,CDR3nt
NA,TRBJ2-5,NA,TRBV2,CASKQDQETQYF,TGTGCCAGCAAACAGGACCAAGAGACCCAGTACTTC
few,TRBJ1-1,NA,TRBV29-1,CSVVATEAFF,TGCAGCGTTGTTGCTACTGAAGCTTTCTTT
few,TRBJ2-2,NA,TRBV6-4,CASSDSGGDTGELFF,TGTGCCAGCAGTGACTCGGGTGGGGACACCGGGGAGCTGTTTTTT
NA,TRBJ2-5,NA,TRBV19,CASSSTPQETQYF,TGTGCCAGTAGTTCGACTCCCCAAGAGACCCAGTACTTC
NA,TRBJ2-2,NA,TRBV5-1,CASSLVPGDTGELFF,TGCGCCAGCAGCTTGGTACCAGGGGACACCGGGGAGCTGTTTTTT
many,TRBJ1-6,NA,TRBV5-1,CASSLEGWNSPLHF,TGCGCCAGCAGCTTGGAAGGGTGGAATTCACCCCTCCACTTT
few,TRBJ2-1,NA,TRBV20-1,CSARVSRTAYNEQFF,TGCAGTGCTAGAGTTTCCAGGACGGCCTACAATGAGCAGTTCTTC
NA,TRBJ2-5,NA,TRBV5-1,CASRSDGTSETQYF,TGCGCCAGCAGATCTGATGGCACTAGCGAGACCCAGTACTTC
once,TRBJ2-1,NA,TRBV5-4,CASSLRGDTTYNEQFF,TGTGCCAGCAGCTTGCGTGGGGACACCACCTACAATGAGCAGTTCTTC
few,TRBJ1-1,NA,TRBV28,CASTSPIEAFF,TGTGCCAGCACCTCGCCTATAGAAGCTTTCTTT
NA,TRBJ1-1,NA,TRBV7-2,CASSLTLGQPNTEAFF,TGTGCCAGCAGCTTAACCCTGGGACAACCGAACACTGAAGCTTTCTTT
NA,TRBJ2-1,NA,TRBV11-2,CASKGGSLSYNEQFF,TGTGCCAGCAAGGGCGGTTCACTCTCCTACAATGAGCAGTTCTTC
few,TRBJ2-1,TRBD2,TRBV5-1,CASSGLAGRSSYNEQFF,TGCGCCAGCAGCGGATTAGCGGGGAGGAGCTCCTACAATGAGCAGTTCTTC
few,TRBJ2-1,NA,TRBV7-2,CASSPSGWNEQFF,TGTGCCAGCAGCCCGAGCGGATGGAATGAGCAGTTCTTC
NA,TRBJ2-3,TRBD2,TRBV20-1,CSAWLLWTSGGGTDTQYF,TGCAGTGCTTGGCTACTGTGGACTAGCGGGGGGGGCACAGATACGCAGTATTTT
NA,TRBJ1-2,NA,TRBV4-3,CASSQANRVYGYTF,TGCGCCAGCAGCCAAGCCAACAGGGTTTATGGCTACACCTTC
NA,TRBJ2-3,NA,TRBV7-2,CASSWPGLWDTQYF,TGTGCCAGCAGCTGGCCGGGACTTTGGGATACGCAGTATTTT
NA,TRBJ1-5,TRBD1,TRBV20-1,CSAPKIQGNNQPQHF,TGCAGTGCTCCAAAAATACAGGGGAACAATCAGCCCCAGCATTTT
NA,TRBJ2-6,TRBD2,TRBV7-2,CASSPPGRWANVLTF,TGTGCCAGCAGTCCCCCCGGGAGGTGGGCCAACGTCCTGACTTTC
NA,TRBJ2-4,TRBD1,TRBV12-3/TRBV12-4,CASSLADGQGLDIQYF,TGTGCCAGCAGTTTAGCGGACGGACAGGGGCTCGACATTCAGTACTTC
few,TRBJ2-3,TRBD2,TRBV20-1,CSATAGGPLADTQYF,TGCAGTGCGACAGCGGGGGGGCCCCTAGCAGATACGCAGTATTTT
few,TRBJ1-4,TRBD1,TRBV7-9,CASSDRAREKLFF,TGTGCCAGCAGCGACAGGGCACGTGAAAAACTGTTTTTT
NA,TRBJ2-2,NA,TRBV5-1,CASSSLPGARELFF,TGCGCCAGCAGCTCATTACCTGGGGCGAGGGAGCTGTTTTTT
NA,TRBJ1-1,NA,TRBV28,CASSLLGTGELAFF,TGTGCCAGCAGTTTATTGGGGACGGGGGAATTAGCTTTCTTT
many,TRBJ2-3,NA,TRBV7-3,CASSSRGADTQYF,TGTGCCAGCAGCTCGCGCGGAGCAGATACGCAGTATTTT
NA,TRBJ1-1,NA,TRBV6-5,CASTRQVVDTEAFF,TGTGCCAGCACCCGACAGGTTGTCGACACTGAAGCTTTCTTT
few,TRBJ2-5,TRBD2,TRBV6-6,CASSLSDGGGGETQYF,TGTGCCAGCAGTCTCTCAGACGGCGGGGGAGGGGAGACCCAGTACTTC